These 15 T cell receptor beta chains share one sample of origin, sequenced in a study of shared clonotypes between healthy human individuals. Method: immunoSEQ multiplex PCR; TCRdb's copy keeps in-frame clones and lacks some. This sample yields roughly 1 million clones, of which roughly 70% are seen a single time; over 1.3% belongs to the top ten. The sample taken for sequencing was memory CD4+ T cells sorted from blood. Subset here: CD45RA-negative fraction. Receptors were obtained from a man in his late teens or twenties in good health.

This clone came up a few times. This sample also contains other DNA sequences that code for the same CDR3. V gene TRBV5-1 combines with J gene TRBJ1-4, with a weak D call TRBD1 (6 bases). This CDR3 region has 15 residues. The germline CDR1 and CDR2 sequences are SGHRS and YFSETQ. V shed 2 bases and J shed 0 bases, with 8 bases lying between them. CDR3 residues: CASSFTGSTNEKLFF. CDR3 in DNA: TGCGCCAGCAGCTTTACAGGGTCAACTAATGAAAAACTGTTTTTT.

A word on this clone: Other DNA sequences in this specimen translate into the identical CDR3. This chain joins TRBV15 and TRBJ1-1; 9 nucleotides line up with TRBD1. The CDR3 contains 15 residues. Trimming took 1 base from V and 3 from J; bases not matched to a gene: 3. CDR1 is LNHNV and CDR2 is YYDKDF in the germline V gene (reference sequence). The CDR3 DNA follows: TGTGCCACCAGCAGAGGGGGACAGGGAGACACTGAAGCTTTCTTT. Amino acid sequence: CATSRGGQGDTEAFF.

This clone was seen a few times. This chain joins TRBV6-1 and TRBJ2-6, with D hard to call. CDR3 length: 14 residues. Germline V CDR1 and CDR2: MNHNS, SASEGT. V was shortened by 5 bases and J by 0 bases, with 5 bases between the two germline ends. The CDR3 protein is CASSWGSGANVLTF. In DNA form, the CDR3 reads TGTGCCAGCAGTTGGGGCTCTGGGGCCAACGTCCTGACTTTC.

The J gene is TRBJ2-2, the V gene TRBV4-3; D perhaps matches TRBD1 (6 bases). Germline CDR1 and CDR2: LGHNA and YSLEER. The CDR3 totals 15 residues. V was shortened by 4 bases and J by 5 bases, with 14 bases between the two germline ends. The CDR3 here is CASSPQAGQTGELFF. CDR3 bases: TGCGCCAGCAGCCCACAGGCAGGACAGACCGGGGAGCTGTTTTTT.

This sequence joins TRBV4-1 and TRBJ1-6; D is unresolved. The CDR3 spans 13 residues. Trimming stripped 6 bases from V and 3 bases from J, with 6 bases between. Germline V lookup: CDR1 MGHRA, CDR2 YSYEKL. The CDR3 protein is CASSTNYNSPLHF. The CDR3 DNA follows: TGCGCCAGCAGTACAAACTATAATTCACCCCTCCACTTT.

There are a few counts of this clone. The chain couples TRBV7-2 to TRBJ2-5; 11 bases map to TRBD2. The CDR3 spans 17 residues. Germline CDR1 is SGHTA and CDR2 is FQGNSA. Trimming cost V 4 bases and J 5 bases; bases outside gene matches: 12. CDR3 coding DNA: TGTGCCAGCAGCTCCACCAGACTAGCGGGATTAGAGGAGACCCAGTACTTC. This encodes CASSSTRLAGLEETQYF.

Here the CDR3 reads CASSLGTTTGNTIYF. The DNA for the CDR3 is TGCGCCAGCAGCTTAGGGACCACCACTGGAAACACCATATATTTT. The chain employs TRBV5-1 and TRBJ1-3, with a tentative D call TRBD1 (5 bases). V was shortened by 2 bases and J by 2 bases, with 11 bases between the two germline ends. The CDR3 length is 15 residues. Germline loops: CDR1 SGHRS, CDR2 YFSETQ.

The rearrangement uses TRBV6-1 and TRBJ2-7, with 12 bases matching TRBD1. The CDR3 extends over 16 amino acids. J was trimmed by 9 bases and V by 1 base; bases with no gene match: 10. Looked up from germline, CDR1 is MNHNS and CDR2 is SASEGT. In DNA form, the CDR3 reads TGTGCCAGCAGTGAAGGCAGGGGGACAGGGGGCTTGTTGCAGTACTTC. Amino acid sequence: CASSEGRGTGGLLQYF.

This clone has just a few counts. The rearrangement joins TRBV7-9 to TRBJ2-1; 9 nucleotides line up with TRBD2. CDR1 and CDR2 (germline): SEHNR, FQNEAQ (reference sequence). There are 16 residues in the CDR3. Trimming took 4 bases from V and 4 from J; bases not matched to a gene: 8. The CDR3 is CASSSPGAGGYNEQFF. The DNA of the CDR3 is TGTGCCAGCAGCTCCCCCGGAGCGGGGGGATACAATGAGCAGTTCTTC.

As regards this clone: The identical CDR3 is also encoded by other nucleotide sequences in the sample. The J gene is TRBJ2-5, the V gene TRBV18, with a weak D call TRBD2 (5 bases). Germline V gives CDR1 KGHSH, CDR2 LQKENI. V lost 3 bases, J lost 4 bases, and 12 bases lay in between. The CDR3 is 14 amino acids. The CDR3 DNA reads as TGTGCCAGCTCACCGTCGGGGAGTGGAGAGACCCAGTACTTC. Translation gives CASSPSGSGETQYF.

The rearrangement uses TRBV14 and TRBJ2-2; D uncertain. The ends were cut back, 4 bases at V and 8 bases at J, with 14 bases in the middle. Germline loops: CDR1 SGHDN, CDR2 FVKESK. This CDR3 is 14 amino acids long. In DNA form, the CDR3 reads TGTGCCAGCAGCCGAAGACATCCTAATGGGGAGCTGTTTTTT. This sequence encodes CASSRRHPNGELFF.

This clone was detected a few times. The J gene is TRBJ2-1, the V gene TRBV2; 12 bases are shared with TRBD1. The length of the CDR3 is 14 residues. Trimming cost V 7 bases and J 8 bases; bases outside gene matches: 6. CDR1 and CDR2 (germline): SNHLY, FYNNEI. The CDR3 DNA sequence: TGTGCCAGCACCCGGGACAGGGGGCTCGATGAGCAGTTCTTC. Amino acid sequence: CASTRDRGLDEQFF.

This chain connects TRBV11-1 to TRBJ1-1; no reliable D call. In germline, CDR1 is SGHAT, CDR2 FQDESV (reference sequence). The CDR3 has 12 amino acids. V was clipped by 3 bases and J by 1 base, with 3 bases between them. The chain's CDR3 is CASSFGNTEAFF. As DNA, the CDR3 is TGTGCCAGCAGCTTCGGGAACACTGAAGCTTTCTTT.

About this clone: This may arise from a read error, as a much more abundant clone is one base away. This chain links TRBV9 with TRBJ2-7, with no clear D. This CDR3 is built from 11 residues. Trimming left V 7 bases short and J 2 bases short, with 7 bases between. Germline CDR1 SGDLS, CDR2 YYNGEE. The CDR3 is CASGTAYEQYF. Written as DNA, the CDR3 is TGTGCCAGCGGTACAGCCTACGAGCAGTACTTC.

The CDR3 protein is CASSIVAGGEQPQHF. Written as DNA, the CDR3 is TGTGCCAGTAGTATAGTCGCAGGGGGCGAGCAGCCCCAGCATTTT. The J gene is TRBJ1-5, the V gene TRBV19; 8 bases match TRBD1. After removal of 1 base from V and 7 bases from J, the junction contained 6 bases not matched to a gene. There are 15 residues in the CDR3. From germline, CDR1 is LNHDA and CDR2 SQIVND (reference sequence). Full variable domain (rest looked up from reference TRBV19 and TRBJ1-5): DGGITQSPKYLFRKEGQNVTLSCEQNLNHDAMYWYRQDPGQGLRLIYYSQIVNDFQKGDIAEGYSVSREKKESFPLTVTSAQKNPTAFYLCASSIVAGGEQPQHFGDGTRLSIL.